This TCR beta chain was documented in a study of identical twins. General study results and limits: Out-of-frame alpha sequences shared by twins were enriched for low generation probability. It was possible that invariant MAIT and iNKT cells partly confounded the zero-insertion analyses.

The germline gives CDR1 MNHEY, CDR2 SVGEGT. The CDR3 runs 15 residues. V shed 5 bases, J shed 4 bases, and the junction held 6 bases outside the gene matches. This clonotype was recorded at least ten times. The antigen is unknown. TCRdb independently ran MiXCR on the 5' RACE reads; one entry per CDR3 protein. The sample has a few hundred thousand distinct CDR3 sequences, 9% to 10% seen once. Every sampled donor was Caucasian and healthy. The data also belong to a second study, concerning yellow fever vaccine responses in identical twins. That paper notes: Reportedly, twins showed a vaccine T cell response that looked partly convergent and partly personalized.

The clonotype originates from a woman aged 18 to 35 in good health. The rearrangement joins TRBV6-2 or TRBV6-3 to TRBJ2-2, with 8 bases aligning to TRBD2. Sequencing was carried out using PBMCs. CDR3 sequence (DNA): TGTGCCAGCAGTAAAGGACTAGCAGTCACCGGGGAGCTGTTTTTT. Its translation is CASSKGLAVTGELFF.